These T cell receptor beta chains were read from a single sample in a study of OX40 agonist ivuxolimab in advanced cancers. Data came from immunoSEQ multiplex PCR; TCRdb stores just in-frame clones and leaves some out. Altogether tens of thousands of clones are present, more than 65% being singletons, with the ten largest covering 13% to 15%. The sequencing used CD4+ or CD8+ T cells sorted from blood, collected in a trial of the OX40 agonist ivuxolimab. These receptors were obtained from an adult with an advanced solid tumor such as melanoma, head and neck, liver or kidney cancer. Both conserved end residues are part of each CDR3. The order of the fields is D gene, clone size, V gene, CDR3 length, J gene, CDR3 protein, CDR3 DNA. The D gene is left open where the match is weak. Where a row states a size, it is once, few, many or the class of an expanded clone; other rows omit it.

d_gene: -; abundance: -; v_gene: TRBV11-2; len: 15; j_gene: TRBJ1-1; CDR3aa: CASSLVVNWGTEAFF; CDR3nt: TGTGCCAGCAGCTTAGTGGTCAACTGGGGCACTGAAGCTTTCTTT
d_gene: TRBD2; abundance: once; v_gene: TRBV19; len: 14; j_gene: TRBJ2-2; CDR3aa: CASSVGGAAGELFF; CDR3nt: TGTGCCAGTAGTGTCGGGGGGGCGGCCGGGGAGCTGTTTTTT
d_gene: TRBD1; abundance: -; v_gene: TRBV4-3; len: 15; j_gene: TRBJ2-3; CDR3aa: CASSLGTVSVDTQYF; CDR3nt: TGCGCCAGCAGCCTGGGGACAGTGAGCGTAGATACGCAGTATTTT
d_gene: -; abundance: -; v_gene: TRBV5-4; len: 13; j_gene: TRBJ1-5; CDR3aa: CASSGGPVQPQHF; CDR3nt: TGTGCCAGCAGCGGGGGGCCGGTTCAGCCCCAGCATTTT
d_gene: -; abundance: -; v_gene: TRBV7-9; len: 15; j_gene: TRBJ2-1; CDR3aa: CASTDRDRTVNEQFF; CDR3nt: TGTGCCAGCACTGACCGAGACAGGACGGTCAATGAGCAGTTCTTC
d_gene: TRBD2; abundance: -; v_gene: TRBV16; len: 16; j_gene: TRBJ2-7; CDR3aa: CASTTAGGTSSYEQYF; CDR3nt: TGTGCCAGCACTACCGCGGGGGGAACGAGCTCCTACGAGCAGTACTTC
d_gene: TRBD2; abundance: -; v_gene: TRBV9; len: 15; j_gene: TRBJ2-5; CDR3aa: CASSASLAGEETQYF; CDR3nt: TGTGCCAGCAGCGCCTCACTAGCGGGGGAAGAGACCCAGTACTTC
d_gene: TRBD1; abundance: medium-sized; v_gene: TRBV5-4; len: 14; j_gene: TRBJ1-2; CDR3aa: CASSLGGGSYGYTF; CDR3nt: TGTGCCAGCAGCTTGGGAGGGGGCAGCTATGGCTACACCTTC
d_gene: -; abundance: few; v_gene: TRBV4-1; len: 16; j_gene: TRBJ1-2; CDR3aa: CASSQEEGQGSYGYTF; CDR3nt: TGCGCCAGCAGCCAAGAGGAAGGGCAGGGATCCTATGGCTACACCTTC
d_gene: TRBD1; abundance: -; v_gene: TRBV6-5; len: 15; j_gene: TRBJ1-5; CDR3aa: CASIRDRWTNQPQHF; CDR3nt: TGTGCCAGCATTCGGGACAGATGGACGAATCAGCCCCAGCATTTT
d_gene: -; abundance: -; v_gene: TRBV9; len: 14; j_gene: TRBJ2-7; CDR3aa: CASSPRDSPYEQYF; CDR3nt: TGTGCCAGCAGCCCGCGAGACAGTCCCTACGAGCAGTACTTC
d_gene: TRBD1; abundance: -; v_gene: TRBV7-8; len: 14; j_gene: TRBJ2-7; CDR3aa: CASSILTGENEQYF; CDR3nt: TGTGCCAGCAGCATCCTGACAGGGGAAAACGAGCAGTACTTC
d_gene: -; abundance: -; v_gene: TRBV25-1; len: 13; j_gene: TRBJ1-1; CDR3aa: CASSEWGGSEAFF; CDR3nt: TGTGCCAGCAGTGAATGGGGCGGCTCAGAAGCTTTCTTT
d_gene: TRBD2; abundance: -; v_gene: TRBV7-3; len: 19; j_gene: TRBJ2-2; CDR3aa: CASSLRISSGGQNTGELFF; CDR3nt: TGTGCCAGCAGCTTAAGGATTTCTAGCGGGGGCCAGAACACCGGGGAGCTGTTTTTT
d_gene: -; abundance: -; v_gene: TRBV7-9; len: 14; j_gene: TRBJ1-1; CDR3aa: CASSKRQENTEAFF; CDR3nt: TGTGCCAGCAGCAAGCGACAGGAGAACACTGAAGCTTTCTTT
d_gene: -; abundance: -; v_gene: TRBV9; len: 17; j_gene: TRBJ2-2; CDR3aa: CASSETPGLGPEGLEFF; CDR3nt: TGTGCCAGCAGCGAGACCCCGGGACTGGGGCCCGAGGGGTTGGAGTTTTTT
d_gene: -; abundance: few; v_gene: TRBV9; len: 16; j_gene: TRBJ2-5; CDR3aa: CASSVGGLRVGETQYF; CDR3nt: TGTGCCAGCAGCGTAGGGGGTTTGAGGGTAGGAGAGACCCAGTACTTC
d_gene: TRBD1; abundance: -; v_gene: TRBV6-1; len: 15; j_gene: TRBJ2-1; CDR3aa: CASSKGTGRLNEQFF; CDR3nt: TGTGCCAGCAGTAAAGGGACAGGGCGATTGAATGAGCAGTTCTTC
d_gene: -; abundance: -; v_gene: TRBV29-1; len: 12; j_gene: TRBJ2-1; CDR3aa: CSESQGANEQFF; CDR3nt: TGCAGCGAGTCACAGGGCGCGAATGAGCAGTTCTTC
d_gene: TRBD1; abundance: -; v_gene: TRBV5-8; len: 15; j_gene: TRBJ1-6; CDR3aa: CASSPTGAAGSPLHF; CDR3nt: TGTGCCAGCAGTCCGACAGGGGCTGCGGGTTCACCCCTCCACTTT
d_gene: TRBD2; abundance: -; v_gene: TRBV4-1; len: 14; j_gene: TRBJ2-1; CDR3aa: CASSHSGGYNEQFF; CDR3nt: TGCGCCAGCAGCCATAGCGGGGGTTACAATGAGCAGTTCTTC
d_gene: -; abundance: -; v_gene: TRBV4-2; len: 18; j_gene: TRBJ2-3; CDR3aa: CASSQAIGGGGVADTQYF; CDR3nt: TGTGCCAGCAGCCAGGCGATAGGGGGTGGGGGAGTTGCAGATACGCAGTATTTT
d_gene: -; abundance: -; v_gene: TRBV19; len: 13; j_gene: TRBJ1-6; CDR3aa: CASSMSLGSPLHF; CDR3nt: TGTGCCAGTAGTATGAGTCTTGGTTCACCCCTCCACTTT
d_gene: -; abundance: -; v_gene: TRBV13; len: 13; j_gene: TRBJ1-4; CDR3aa: CASSLPNNEKLFF; CDR3nt: TGTGCCAGCAGCTTACCCAATAATGAAAAACTGTTTTTT
d_gene: -; abundance: -; v_gene: TRBV10-3; len: 14; j_gene: TRBJ1-1; CDR3aa: CAIGAGEMNTEAFF; CDR3nt: TGTGCCATCGGTGCAGGGGAGATGAACACTGAAGCTTTCTTT
d_gene: -; abundance: -; v_gene: TRBV6-1; len: 12; j_gene: TRBJ2-7; CDR3aa: CASRGGLYEQYF; CDR3nt: TGTGCCAGCAGGGGGGGCCTCTACGAGCAGTACTTC
d_gene: TRBD1; abundance: -; v_gene: TRBV6-5; len: 14; j_gene: TRBJ1-1; CDR3aa: CASSFLTGGTEAFF; CDR3nt: TGTGCCAGCAGTTTCCTGACAGGGGGCACTGAAGCTTTCTTT
d_gene: TRBD2; abundance: -; v_gene: TRBV6-5; len: 13; j_gene: TRBJ2-1; CDR3aa: CASRLGLAGEQFF; CDR3nt: TGTGCCAGCAGATTGGGACTAGCGGGGGAGCAGTTCTTC
d_gene: TRBD1; abundance: once; v_gene: TRBV5-1; len: 16; j_gene: TRBJ2-7; CDR3aa: CASSHVPPGQGNEQYF; CDR3nt: TGCGCCAGCAGCCATGTACCCCCGGGACAGGGTAACGAGCAGTACTTC
d_gene: -; abundance: medium-sized; v_gene: TRBV4-1; len: 15; j_gene: TRBJ1-1; CDR3aa: CASSQRTVLNTEAFF; CDR3nt: TGCGCCAGCAGCCAGCGGACAGTCTTGAACACTGAAGCTTTCTTT
d_gene: TRBD1; abundance: -; v_gene: TRBV10-3; len: 14; j_gene: TRBJ1-5; CDR3aa: CAISSDRGGEPQHF; CDR3nt: TGTGCCATCAGTTCGGACAGGGGAGGAGAGCCCCAGCATTTT
d_gene: TRBD2; abundance: -; v_gene: TRBV5-1; len: 16; j_gene: TRBJ2-3; CDR3aa: CASSYGLAGVTDTQYF; CDR3nt: TGCGCCAGCAGCTATGGACTAGCGGGGGTCACAGATACGCAGTATTTT
d_gene: -; abundance: -; v_gene: TRBV19; len: 13; j_gene: TRBJ2-1; CDR3aa: CASSMDTYNEQFF; CDR3nt: TGTGCCAGTAGTATGGACACCTACAATGAGCAGTTCTTC
d_gene: -; abundance: -; v_gene: TRBV29-1; len: 11; j_gene: TRBJ2-2; CDR3aa: CSVLNTGELFF; CDR3nt: TGCAGCGTTTTAAACACCGGGGAGCTGTTTTTT
d_gene: TRBD1; abundance: medium-sized; v_gene: TRBV20-1; len: 11; j_gene: TRBJ2-7; CDR3aa: CSVGTAYEQYF; CDR3nt: TGCAGTGTAGGGACAGCCTACGAGCAGTACTTC